What follows are 21 T cell receptor beta chains derived from one specimen sequenced in a study of T cells in Graves' hyperthyroidism and ophthalmopathy (dated by TCRdb to between 2018 and 2021). The library was generated by multiplex PCR. Data came from an Illumina HiSeq 2000. The TCR beta CDR3 regions were amplified from the RNA transcripts. The TCR CDR3 was subjected to a first round of RT-PCR using the HTBI primer set and the Qiagen OneStep RT-PCR kit. TCRdb reprocessed the public reads (quality trimming at Q25 with fastp, clone calling with MiXCR) and kept in-frame beta chains. Entries are consolidated by CDR3 protein sequence, retaining the most common genes and DNA. The table for this sample lists some 420,000 distinct CDR3 sequences; roughly an eighth of them were counted only once. 5% to 6% of the sample is held by the ten biggest clonotypes. The source material was blood. The source of these receptors is a woman between 18 and 29 years old with Graves' hyperthyroidism.

This clonotype was seen many times. V is TRBV28 and J is TRBJ2-7; D uncertain. This CDR3 is 16 amino acids long. V shed 4 bases and J shed 1 base, with 17 bases lying between them. Per germline, CDR1 MDHEN and CDR2 SYDVKM. CDR3 bases: TGTGCCAGCAGTTCCCCCGGCGGCAGAATATCCTACGAGCAGTACTTC. This gives the protein CASSSPGGRISYEQYF.

This clonotype came up many times. The chain links TRBV7-8 to TRBJ2-7; D may be TRBD1 (6 bases). The V end lost 0 bases, the J end lost 3 bases, and 12 bases lay between the germline ends. The CDR3 length is 15 residues. Germline V gene lookup returns CDR1 SGHVS and CDR2 FQNEAQ. Here the CDR3 reads CASSLASWTVYEQYF. As DNA, the CDR3 is TGTGCCAGCAGCTTAGCGTCGTGGACAGTCTACGAGCAGTACTTC.

A word on this clonotype: One end of the junction varies from germline; a read error may be responsible. The chain couples TRBV7-2 to TRBJ2-3; the D is unclear. CDR3 length: 14 amino acids. The germline V gene has CDR1 SGHTA and CDR2 FQGNSA. The CDR3 loop reads CASSLRASTDTQCF. CDR3 in DNA: TGTGCCAGCAGCCTCCGGGCCAGCACAGATACGCAGTGTTTT.

This clonotype was seen only a few times. The chain is built from TRBV27 and TRBJ1-1; 8 nucleotides line up with TRBD1. V lost 5 bases and J lost 4; bases outside the gene matches: 12. The CDR3 is 16 residues long. Germline V CDR1 and CDR2: MNHEY, SMNVEV (reference sequence). CDR3 sequence (DNA): TGTGCCAGCAGTCCCTTCTCAGGGGGCGCGACCACTGAAGCTTTCTTT. Amino acid sequence: CASSPFSGGATTEAFF.

The chain carries TRBV9 and TRBJ1-3, with D hard to call. The CDR3 is 17 residues long. V dropped 0 bases and J dropped 0 bases, with 13 bases sitting between them. CDR1 and CDR2 from the germline V gene are SGDLS and YYNGEE. The chain's CDR3 is CASSVARRPDSGNTIYF. In DNA, the CDR3 is TGTGCCAGCAGCGTAGCCCGAAGACCGGACTCTGGAAACACCATATATTTT.

This clonotype occurred many times. The chain joins TRBV3-1 to TRBJ2-7, with 7 bases identical to TRBD2. Per the germline V gene, CDR1 is LGHDT and CDR2 is YNNKEL (reference sequence). The V and J ends lost 5 bases and 3 bases, in that order; junction bases with no gene match: 7. The CDR3 sequence is 14 residues long. CDR3: CASSTGTTRYEQYF. The CDR3 bases are TGTGCCAGCAGCACGGGGACTACGCGCTACGAGCAGTACTTC.

In this sample, this clonotype turned up many times. V and J are TRBV28 and TRBJ2-1; TRBD2 aligns across 12 bases. The germline V gene encodes CDR1 MDHEN and CDR2 SYDVKM. This CDR3 spans 21 amino acids. The trim removed 5 bases at V and 4 bases at J, leaving 21 bases unmatched. The CDR3 sequence is CASSGAPGTASTSGSYNEQFF. Written as DNA, the CDR3 is TGTGCCAGCAGTGGAGCCCCCGGGACTGCATCGACTAGCGGGAGTTACAATGAGCAGTTCTTC.

The rearrangement joins TRBV5-4 to TRBJ2-2; 7 nucleotides line up with TRBD2. From germline, CDR1 is SGHNT and CDR2 YYREEE (reference sequence). CDR3 size: 14 residues. With V trimmed by 6 bases and J by 8 bases, 10 bases remained unmatched. The CDR3 reads CASNPAGVAGELFF. The CDR3 region has the DNA TGTGCCAGCAACCCCGCGGGAGTAGCAGGGGAGCTGTTTTTT.

In this sample, this clonotype turned up a few times. The V and J genes are TRBV19 and TRBJ2-3; the D is unclear. CDR1 and CDR2 (germline): LNHDA, SQIVND (reference sequence). V lost 2 bases to trimming and J lost 5 bases, with 14 bases between them. This CDR3 comprises 15 residues. CDR3 sequence reads: CASSISDTSRDTQYF. The DNA of the CDR3 is TGTGCCAGTAGTATATCCGACACCTCGCGAGATACGCAGTATTTT.

The sample holds many counts of this clonotype. V gene TRBV28 combines with J gene TRBJ1-2, with D uncertain. This CDR3 has 13 amino acids. Germline CDR1 reads MDHEN; CDR2 reads SYDVKM. V was clipped by 5 bases and J by 8 bases, with 15 bases between them. The CDR3 DNA sequence: TGTGCCAGCAGTCCACCCGGACTGGCAGGCTACACCTTC. Translation: CASSPPGLAGYTF.

The chain joins TRBV7-2 to TRBJ2-4; D not resolved. Deletions cut 1 base from V and 6 bases from J, with 7 bases between. This CDR3 is built from 13 residues. Germline CDR1 is SGHTA and CDR2 is FQGNSA. The CDR3 coding sequence is TGTGCCAGCAGCTTAGGGCCCTCAAACATTCAGTACTTC. Translation gives CASSLGPSNIQYF.

This clonotype was recorded many times. One end of the junction does not line up with germline, which may come from a read error. This rearrangement joins TRBV6-1 to TRBJ2-5; no reliable D call. The CDR3 covers 12 residues. CDR1 is MNHNS, CDR2 SASEGT, per germline. CDR3 DNA: TGTGCCAGCAGTTTAAACCACGAGACCCAGTACTTC. Translating it yields CASSLNHETQYF.

This clonotype was seen ten or more times. The chain uses TRBV6-2 or TRBV6-3 and TRBJ1-6, with TRBD1 identical over 10 bases. CDR1 MNHEY and CDR2 SVGEGT come from the germline V gene. The CDR3 runs 15 residues. Trimming at V came to 7 bases and at J to 3 bases, leaving 3 bases not matched to a gene. The DNA of the CDR3 is TGTGCCAGCACGACAGGGGGCGGCTATAATTCACCCCTCCACTTT. Protein: CASTTGGGYNSPLHF.

This clonotype was observed at least ten times. The chain employs TRBV6-1 and TRBJ1-1; TRBD1 matches 7 bases. Germline CDR1 reads MNHNS; CDR2 reads SASEGT. Germline trimming cut 3 bases from V and 5 bases from J; bases unmatched to any gene: 12. The CDR3 has 16 residues. CDR3 in DNA: TGTGCCAGCAGTGACCCAATTAAGTACAGGGGAACTGAAGCTTTCTTT. Its protein is CASSDPIKYRGTEAFF.

The sample holds a few counts of this clonotype. The CDR3 bases are TGCAGTGCTATATTCGAAAATGAAAAACTGTTTTTT. Translated: CSAIFENEKLFF. The V gene is TRBV20-1, the J gene TRBJ1-4, with D hard to call. Germline V lookup: CDR1 DFQATT, CDR2 SNEGSKA (reference sequence). This CDR3 comprises 12 residues. V lost 4 bases and J 5 bases, leaving 8 bases between the germline ends.

In its sample, this clonotype was seen many times. The V gene is TRBV12-3 or TRBV12-4, the J gene TRBJ2-1; 8 nucleotides agree with TRBD1. There are 13 residues in the CDR3. J was trimmed by 8 bases and V by 3 bases; bases with no gene match: 3. This CDR3 reads CASSFTGGDEQFF. The CDR3 DNA reads TGTGCCAGCAGTTTTACAGGGGGAGATGAGCAGTTCTTC.

On this clonotype: This may stem from a read error, because a much larger clone lies one nucleotide away. This chain joins TRBV12-5 and TRBJ2-2; tentative D call: TRBD2 (5 bases). Per germline, CDR1 LGHNT and CDR2 FRNRAP. This CDR3 has 13 amino acids. In DNA, the CDR3 is TGTGCTAGTGGTCCGACCCCGGCCGGGGAGCTGGTTTTT. Its translation: CASGPTPAGELVF.

In its sample, this clonotype was seen many times. This rearrangement joins TRBV12-5 to TRBJ2-6; D remains unclear. Between the trimmed V and J ends, which lost 7 bases and 1 base, there was a span of 5 bases. CDR1 is LGHNT, CDR2 FRNRAP, per germline. The CDR3 runs 13 residues. DNA of the CDR3: TGTGCTAGTGTTCGATCTGGGGCCAACGTCCTGACTTTC. It specifies CASVRSGANVLTF.

J is TRBJ2-3 and V is TRBV11-2; 7 nucleotides align to TRBD2. CDR3 length: 22 amino acids. Germline CDR1 and CDR2: SGHAT and FQNNGV. Unmatched junction bases numbered 26, after V lost 3 bases and J lost 2 bases. The CDR3: CASSFSRGRITSGRANTDTQYF. The CDR3 DNA follows: TGTGCCAGCAGCTTTTCAAGGGGCCGGATTACTAGTGGGAGGGCCAACACAGATACGCAGTATTTT.

At least ten counts were recorded for this clonotype. V and J are TRBV12-3 or TRBV12-4 and TRBJ1-1; D is perhaps TRBD1 (6 bases). Trimming removed 2 bases from V and 6 bases from J, with 13 bases in between. This CDR3 has 14 residues. DNA for the CDR3: TGTGCCAGCAGTTTAACAGGGAGGGTCGCTGAAGCTTTCTTT. It codes for CASSLTGRVAEAFF.

The genes are TRBV13 and TRBJ2-3; D possibly corresponds to TRBD2 (6 bases). CDR3 length equals 14 residues. Germline V gene data show CDR1 as PRHDT and CDR2 as FYEKMQ (reference sequence). Trimming removed 0 bases at V and 7 bases at J, with 11 bases between. As DNA, the CDR3 is TGTGCCAGCAGCTTAGGCGGGAGCCCCCATACGCAGTATTTT. Translation: CASSLGGSPHTQYF.